The present entry profiles one T cell receptor beta chain with its context. The sample belongs to a study of cytomegalovirus exposure and HLA in healthy donors. Study as a whole: T cells numbering about 180 million yielded approximately 100 million unique TCR beta sequences in an earlier analysis.

PCR amplification relied on 60 Vbeta primers (plus 13 Jbeta primers). Profiled with immunoSEQ multiplex PCR; TCRdb holds only in-frame clones, not every one. The sample shows roughly 140,000 clones, about 80% of them seen only once. Germline trimming cut 0 bases from V and 5 bases from J; bases unmatched to any gene: 2. The CDR3 runs 14 residues. CDR1 is SGHDT, CDR2 YYEEEE, per germline. The genes are TRBV5-6 and TRBJ1-1; 9 bases are shared with TRBD1. The sequence came from a male donor in good health and CMV-seronegative. The sequenced material came from PBMCs. CDR3 amino acids: CASSLDRGRTEAFF. The CDR3 coding sequence is TGTGCCAGCAGCTTGGACAGGGGGCGTACTGAAGCTTTCTTT.